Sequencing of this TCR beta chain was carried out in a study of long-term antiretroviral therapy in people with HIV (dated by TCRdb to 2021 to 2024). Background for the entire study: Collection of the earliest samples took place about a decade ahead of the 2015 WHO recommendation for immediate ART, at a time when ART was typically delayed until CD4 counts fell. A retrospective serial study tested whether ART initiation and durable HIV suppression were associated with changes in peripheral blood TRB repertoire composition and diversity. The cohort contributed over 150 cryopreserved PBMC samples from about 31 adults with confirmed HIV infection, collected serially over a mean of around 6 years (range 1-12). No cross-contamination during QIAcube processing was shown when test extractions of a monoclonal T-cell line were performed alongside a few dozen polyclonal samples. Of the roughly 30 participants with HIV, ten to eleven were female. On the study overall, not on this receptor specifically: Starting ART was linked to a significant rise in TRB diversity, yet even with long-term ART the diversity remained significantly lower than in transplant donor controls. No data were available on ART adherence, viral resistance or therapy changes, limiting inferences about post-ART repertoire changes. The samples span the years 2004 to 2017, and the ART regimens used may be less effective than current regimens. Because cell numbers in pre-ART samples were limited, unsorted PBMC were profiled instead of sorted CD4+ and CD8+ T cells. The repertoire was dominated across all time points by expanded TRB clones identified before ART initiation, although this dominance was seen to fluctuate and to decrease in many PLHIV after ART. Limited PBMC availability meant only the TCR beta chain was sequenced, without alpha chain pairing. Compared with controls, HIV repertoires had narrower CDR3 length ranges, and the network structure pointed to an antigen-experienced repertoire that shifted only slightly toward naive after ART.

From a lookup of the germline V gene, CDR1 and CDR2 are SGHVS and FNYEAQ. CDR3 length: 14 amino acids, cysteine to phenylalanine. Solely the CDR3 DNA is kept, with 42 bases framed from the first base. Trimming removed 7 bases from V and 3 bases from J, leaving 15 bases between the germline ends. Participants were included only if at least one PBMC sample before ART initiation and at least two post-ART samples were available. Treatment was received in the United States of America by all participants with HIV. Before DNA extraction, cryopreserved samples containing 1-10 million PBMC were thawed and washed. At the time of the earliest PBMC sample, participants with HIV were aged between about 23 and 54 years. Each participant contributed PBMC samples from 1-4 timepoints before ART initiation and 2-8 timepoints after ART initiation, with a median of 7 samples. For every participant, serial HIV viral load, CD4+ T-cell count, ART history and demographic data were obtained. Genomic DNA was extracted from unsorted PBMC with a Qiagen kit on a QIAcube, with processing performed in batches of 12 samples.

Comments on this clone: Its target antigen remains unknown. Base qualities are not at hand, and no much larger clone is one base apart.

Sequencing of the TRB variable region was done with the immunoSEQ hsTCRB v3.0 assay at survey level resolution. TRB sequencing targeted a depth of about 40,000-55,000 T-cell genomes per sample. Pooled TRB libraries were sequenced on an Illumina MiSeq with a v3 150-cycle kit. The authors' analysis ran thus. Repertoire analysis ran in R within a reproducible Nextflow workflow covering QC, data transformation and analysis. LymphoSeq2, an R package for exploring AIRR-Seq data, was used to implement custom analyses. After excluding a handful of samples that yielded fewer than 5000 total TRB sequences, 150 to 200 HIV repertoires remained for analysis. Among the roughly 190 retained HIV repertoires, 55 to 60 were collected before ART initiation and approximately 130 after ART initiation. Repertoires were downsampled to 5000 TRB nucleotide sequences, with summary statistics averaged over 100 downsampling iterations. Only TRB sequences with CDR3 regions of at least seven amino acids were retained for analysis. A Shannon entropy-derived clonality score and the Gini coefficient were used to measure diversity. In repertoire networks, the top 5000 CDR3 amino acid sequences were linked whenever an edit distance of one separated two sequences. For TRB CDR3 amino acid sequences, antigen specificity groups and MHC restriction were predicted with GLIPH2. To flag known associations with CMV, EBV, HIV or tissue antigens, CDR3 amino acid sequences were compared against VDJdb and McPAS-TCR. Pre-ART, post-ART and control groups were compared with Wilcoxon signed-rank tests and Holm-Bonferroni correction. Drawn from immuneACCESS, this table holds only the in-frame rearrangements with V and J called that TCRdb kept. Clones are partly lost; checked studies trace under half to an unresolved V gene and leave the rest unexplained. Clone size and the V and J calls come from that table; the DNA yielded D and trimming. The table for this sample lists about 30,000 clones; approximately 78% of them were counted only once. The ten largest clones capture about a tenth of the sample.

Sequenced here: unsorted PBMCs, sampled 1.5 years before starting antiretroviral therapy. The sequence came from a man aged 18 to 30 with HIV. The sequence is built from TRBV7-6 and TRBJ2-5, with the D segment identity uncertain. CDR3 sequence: CASTPGGIKETQYF. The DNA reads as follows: TGTGCCAGCACTCCGGGCGGAATAAAAGAGACCCAGTACTTC.